This is a list of T cell receptor beta chains from one sample in a study of T cell changes during pregnancy in multiple sclerosis. Generated by immunoSEQ multiplex PCR, the TCRdb table keeps only in-frame clones and is missing some. The data contain tens of thousands of clones, 91% of them singletons. Sequenced material: peripheral blood, taken before pregnancy. The receptors here all came from a female donor with multiple sclerosis, enrolled in a pregnancy study. The CDR3 runs from the conserved cysteine through the conserved F or W. D genes are given only for firm matches. Clone size appears in some rows only: once, few, many, or a class for an expanded clone.

size: NA
V: TRBV19
J: TRBJ1-4
D: NA
length: 18
CDR3: CASSIPLGGDLTNEKLFF
DNA: TGTGCCAGTAGTATCCCGCTGGGCGGGGATCTAACTAATGAAAAACTGTTTTTT

size: NA
V: TRBV7-9
J: TRBJ1-4
D: NA
length: 17
CDR3: CASSLEDSGATNEKLFF
DNA: TGTGCCAGCAGCTTAGAGGACAGCGGCGCAACTAATGAAAAACTGTTTTTT

size: NA
V: TRBV7-3
J: TRBJ1-1
D: NA
length: 15
CDR3: CASSISDSFSTEAFF
DNA: TGTGCCAGCAGCATTTCCGACAGTTTTAGCACTGAAGCTTTCTTT

size: few
V: TRBV7-9
J: TRBJ1-1
D: NA
length: 14
CDR3: CASSPTTMNTEAFF
DNA: TGTGCCAGCAGCCCCACAACCATGAACACTGAAGCTTTCTTT

size: NA
V: TRBV9
J: TRBJ2-2
D: NA
length: 13
CDR3: CASSVVHLGELFF
DNA: TGTGCCAGCAGCGTAGTTCATTTGGGGGAGCTGTTTTTT

size: NA
V: TRBV4-1
J: TRBJ1-2
D: NA
length: 17
CDR3: CASSQERVNLRLLGYTF
DNA: TGCGCCAGCAGCCAAGAACGAGTGAACCTTCGCCTCCTTGGCTACACCTTC

size: NA
V: TRBV18
J: TRBJ1-3
D: TRBD1
length: 15
CDR3: CASSPTGVLGNTIYF
DNA: TGTGCCAGCTCCCCAACAGGGGTACTTGGAAACACCATATATTTT

size: NA
V: TRBV7-5
J: TRBJ1-1
D: NA
length: 17
CDR3: CVRSVSQYRDPNTEAFF
DNA: TGTGTCAGAAGCGTCAGTCAGTACAGGGATCCGAACACTGAAGCTTTCTTT

size: once
V: TRBV5-5
J: TRBJ1-2
D: TRBD1
length: 13
CDR3: CASGAQGPYGYTF
DNA: TGTGCCAGCGGCGCACAGGGGCCCTATGGCTACACCTTC

size: NA
V: TRBV28
J: TRBJ1-5
D: NA
length: 13
CDR3: CASSRGERQPQHF
DNA: TGTGCCAGCAGTCGGGGGGAACGTCAGCCCCAGCATTTT

size: NA
V: TRBV6-4
J: TRBJ2-6
D: NA
length: 17
CDR3: CAREEGRGFPGANVLTF
DNA: TGTGCCAGGGAGGAGGGACGGGGGTTTCCTGGGGCCAACGTCCTGACTTTC

size: once
V: TRBV5-4
J: TRBJ2-1
D: TRBD2
length: 15
CDR3: CASSLAGGADNEQFF
DNA: TGTGCCAGCAGCTTGGCCGGGGGGGCTGACAATGAGCAGTTCTTC

size: NA
V: TRBV6-5
J: TRBJ1-6
D: NA
length: 15
CDR3: CASSYSRTANSPLHF
DNA: TGTGCCAGCAGTTACTCGAGGACAGCCAATTCACCCCTCCACTTT

size: NA
V: TRBV19
J: TRBJ2-5
D: NA
length: 15
CDR3: CASSIGTAPRETQYF
DNA: TGTGCCAGTAGTATAGGGACAGCACCTAGGGAGACCCAGTACTTC

size: NA
V: TRBV11-1
J: TRBJ1-6
D: TRBD1
length: 18
CDR3: CASSLGLRDSSYNSPLHF
DNA: TGTGCCAGCAGCTTAGGTCTTCGGGACAGCTCCTATAATTCACCCCTCCACTTT

size: NA
V: TRBV11-2
J: TRBJ2-5
D: TRBD2
length: 16
CDR3: CASSLGLAGGQETQYF
DNA: TGTGCCAGCAGCTTAGGATTAGCGGGGGGCCAAGAGACCCAGTACTTC

size: NA
V: TRBV5-1
J: TRBJ2-7
D: NA
length: 14
CDR3: CASSLTALSYEQYF
DNA: TGCGCCAGCAGCTTGACAGCCCTCTCCTACGAGCAGTACTTC

size: NA
V: TRBV7-2
J: TRBJ2-1
D: TRBD2
length: 16
CDR3: CASSTRTSGGPQEQFF
DNA: TGTGCCAGCAGCACCCGGACTAGCGGGGGCCCTCAGGAGCAGTTCTTC

size: NA
V: TRBV4-1
J: TRBJ2-7
D: NA
length: 13
CDR3: CASSHGPSYEQYF
DNA: TGCGCCAGCAGCCATGGGCCTTCCTACGAGCAGTACTTC

size: NA
V: TRBV25-1
J: TRBJ2-5
D: NA
length: 16
CDR3: CASSESGGIVQETQYF
DNA: TGTGCCAGCAGTGAATCTGGGGGGATCGTCCAAGAGACCCAGTACTTC

size: few
V: TRBV4-3
J: TRBJ2-1
D: TRBD1
length: 17
CDR3: CASSQGTGLGSYNEQFF
DNA: TGCGCCAGCAGCCAAGGGACAGGGTTGGGGTCCTACAATGAGCAGTTCTTC

size: NA
V: TRBV19
J: TRBJ1-2
D: TRBD1
length: 14
CDR3: CASSLGDRAIVYTF
DNA: TGTGCCAGTAGTCTTGGGGACAGGGCAATTGTCTACACCTTC

size: NA
V: TRBV5-5
J: TRBJ2-3
D: TRBD2
length: 16
CDR3: CASRQRLAGGTDTQYF
DNA: TGTGCCAGCAGGCAACGACTAGCGGGGGGAACAGATACGCAGTATTTT

size: NA
V: TRBV4-1
J: TRBJ1-1
D: NA
length: 16
CDR3: CASSQPPQGAHTEAFF
DNA: TGCGCCAGCAGCCAACCTCCTCAGGGTGCTCACACTGAAGCTTTCTTT

size: NA
V: TRBV6-5
J: TRBJ2-2
D: NA
length: 16
CDR3: CASSYLGATNTGELFF
DNA: TGTGCCAGCAGTTATCTAGGGGCGACGAACACCGGGGAGCTGTTTTTT

size: once
V: TRBV9
J: TRBJ2-5
D: NA
length: 13
CDR3: CASSALQGGTQYF
DNA: TGTGCCAGCAGTGCCCTGCAGGGGGGGACCCAGTACTTC

size: few
V: TRBV10-1
J: TRBJ2-7
D: TRBD1
length: 14
CDR3: CASSEPTGSHEQYF
DNA: TGCGCCAGCAGTGAGCCGACAGGGTCCCACGAGCAGTACTTC

size: few
V: TRBV6-1
J: TRBJ2-3
D: TRBD1
length: 14
CDR3: CASSEGQGADTQYF
DNA: TGTGCCAGCAGTGAGGGACAGGGGGCAGATACGCAGTATTTT

size: NA
V: TRBV7-2
J: TRBJ1-5
D: NA
length: 15
CDR3: CASSLAGRGNQPQHF
DNA: TGTGCCAGCAGCTTAGCCGGCAGGGGCAATCAGCCCCAGCATTTT

size: NA
V: TRBV5-1
J: TRBJ1-5
D: NA
length: 15
CDR3: CASSFPGTAHQPQHF
DNA: TGCGCCAGCAGCTTTCCAGGAACAGCCCATCAGCCCCAGCATTTT

size: NA
V: TRBV6-4
J: TRBJ2-7
D: TRBD2
length: 14
CDR3: CASSVSGGAGEQYF
DNA: TGTGCCAGCAGTGTCAGCGGGGGGGCTGGGGAGCAGTACTTC

size: NA
V: TRBV27
J: TRBJ1-5
D: TRBD1
length: 16
CDR3: CASKQAGTGGTQPQHF
DNA: TGTGCCAGCAAGCAAGCCGGGACAGGGGGCACTCAGCCCCAGCATTTT

size: NA
V: TRBV5-4
J: TRBJ2-7
D: TRBD2
length: 15
CDR3: CASSLGTSREDEQYF
DNA: TGTGCCAGCAGCTTGGGCACTAGCCGGGAGGACGAGCAGTACTTC

size: NA
V: TRBV7-9
J: TRBJ1-2
D: TRBD1
length: 15
CDR3: CASSPIRQGFYGYTF
DNA: TGTGCCAGCAGCCCTATCAGACAGGGCTTCTATGGCTACACCTTC

size: NA
V: TRBV6-5
J: TRBJ1-2
D: TRBD1
length: 13
CDR3: CASSRTGPWGYTF
DNA: TGTGCCAGCAGCCGGACAGGGCCATGGGGCTACACCTTC

size: NA
V: TRBV4-2
J: TRBJ1-6
D: NA
length: 15
CDR3: CASSQTGLGRSPLHF
DNA: TGTGCCAGCAGCCAAACGGGACTTGGTCGGTCACCCCTCCACTTT